The following is a T cell receptor beta chain sequence with its context. This entry is derived from a study of blood T cells in healthy people across ages. Primed by a sample-barcoded 5' primer and a J-beta primer mix, a second PCR proceeded for 7 to 11 cycles. TCRdb reanalysed the 5' RACE reads using MiXCR and keeps one entry per CDR3 protein. Among about 1.1 million distinct CDR3 sequences listed, under 40% were seen once. The sequence derives from a man younger than 30 in good health. The sequencing input was blood.

CDR3 sequence (DNA): TGTGCCAGCAGCTCCAAGACCGGGACAGGGGACTATGGCTACACCTTC. Its translation: CASSSKTGTGDYGYTF. V and J are TRBV7-2 and TRBJ1-2; 10 nucleotides align to TRBD1. The CDR3 is 16 amino acids. V shed 4 bases and J 3 bases; nucleotides not matched to a gene: 8. Per the germline V gene, CDR1 is SGHTA and CDR2 is FQGNSA.